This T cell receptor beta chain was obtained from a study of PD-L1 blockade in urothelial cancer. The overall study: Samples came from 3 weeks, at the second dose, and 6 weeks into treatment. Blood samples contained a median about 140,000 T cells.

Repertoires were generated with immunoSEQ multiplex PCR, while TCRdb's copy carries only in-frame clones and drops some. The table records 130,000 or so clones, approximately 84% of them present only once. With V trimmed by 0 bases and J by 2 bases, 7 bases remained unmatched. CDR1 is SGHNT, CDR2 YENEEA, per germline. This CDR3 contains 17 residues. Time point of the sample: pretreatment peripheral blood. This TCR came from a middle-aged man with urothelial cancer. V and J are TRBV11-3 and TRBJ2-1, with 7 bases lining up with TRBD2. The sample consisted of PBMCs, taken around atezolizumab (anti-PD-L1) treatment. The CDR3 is CASSLDRRGRAYNEQFF. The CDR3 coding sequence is TGTGCCAGCAGCTTAGATCGGCGTGGGAGGGCCTACAATGAGCAGTTCTTC.